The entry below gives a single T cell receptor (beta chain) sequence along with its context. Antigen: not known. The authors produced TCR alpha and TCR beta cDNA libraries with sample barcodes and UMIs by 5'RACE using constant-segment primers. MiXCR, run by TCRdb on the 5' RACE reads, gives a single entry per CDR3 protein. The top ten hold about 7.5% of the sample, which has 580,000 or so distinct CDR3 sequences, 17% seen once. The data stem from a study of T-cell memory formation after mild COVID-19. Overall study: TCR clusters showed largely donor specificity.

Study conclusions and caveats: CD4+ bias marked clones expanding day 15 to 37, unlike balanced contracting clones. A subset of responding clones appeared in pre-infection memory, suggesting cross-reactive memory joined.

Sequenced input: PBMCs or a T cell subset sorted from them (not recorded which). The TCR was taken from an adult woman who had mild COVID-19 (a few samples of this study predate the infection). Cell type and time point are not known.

The CDR3 DNA is TGTGCCTGGAGTGTACATTCAGTTAACTATGGCTACACCTTC. This gives the protein CAWSVHSVNYGYTF. This chain connects TRBV30 to TRBJ1-2, with no clear D. V shed 0 bases and J shed 1 base, with 9 bases lying between them. This CDR3 is 14 amino acids long. Looked up from germline, CDR1 is GTSNPN and CDR2 is SVGIG (reference sequence). Full variable domain (rest looked up from reference TRBV30 and TRBJ1-2): SQTIHQWPATLVQPVGSPLSLECTVEGTSNPNLYWYRQAAGRGLQLLFYSVGIGQISSEVPQNLSASRPQDRQFILSSKKLLLSDSGFYLCAWSVHSVNYGYTFGSGTRLTVV.